This T cell receptor beta chain comes out of a study of blood T cell repertoires in COVID-19. Overall study: There were acute and convalescent COVID-19 samples, and they came from the United States, Italy and Spain. Sample material is recorded as cDNA or gDNA derived from T cells, B-cell-depleted T cells, or PBMCs.

Per the original data handling: The assay estimated nucleated cells by amplifying reference gene primers. Data came from immunoSEQ multiplex PCR; TCRdb stores just in-frame clones and leaves some out. Clone size and V and J calls were adopted from that table, with D and trimming inferred from the DNA. The data contain fewer than 200,000 clones, 70% to 90% of them singletons. The CDR3 covers 14 residues. J lost 5 bases, V lost 7 bases, and 9 bases had no gene match. Germline V CDR1 and CDR2: MDHEN, SYDVKM. The source of this sequence is a man aged 18 to 29 who had recovered from COVID-19. The sequenced sample was peripheral blood. The chain employs TRBV28 and TRBJ2-7; 9 nucleotides match TRBD1. CDR3 in amino acids: CASTWDRVSHEQYF. In DNA, the CDR3 is TGTGCCAGCACCTGGGACAGGGTGAGCCACGAGCAGTACTTC.